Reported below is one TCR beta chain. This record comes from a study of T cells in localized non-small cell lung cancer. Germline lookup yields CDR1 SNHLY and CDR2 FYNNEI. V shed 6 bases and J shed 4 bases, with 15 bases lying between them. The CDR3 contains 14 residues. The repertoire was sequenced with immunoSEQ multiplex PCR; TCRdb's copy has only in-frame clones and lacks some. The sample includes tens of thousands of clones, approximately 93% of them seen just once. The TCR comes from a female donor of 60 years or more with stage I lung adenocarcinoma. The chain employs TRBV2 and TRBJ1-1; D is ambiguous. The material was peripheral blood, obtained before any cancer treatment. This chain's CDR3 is CASSHPLRITEAFF. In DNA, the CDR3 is TGTGCCAGCAGCCACCCGTTACGAATCACTGAAGCTTTCTTT.